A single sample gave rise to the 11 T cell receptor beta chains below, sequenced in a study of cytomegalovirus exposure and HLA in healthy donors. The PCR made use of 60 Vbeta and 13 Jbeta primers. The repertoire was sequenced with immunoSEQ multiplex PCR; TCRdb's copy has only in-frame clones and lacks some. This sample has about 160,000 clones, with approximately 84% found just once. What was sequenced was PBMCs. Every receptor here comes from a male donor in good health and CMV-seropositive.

The CDR3 loop reads CASGGAGGSSYNEQFF. CDR3 coding DNA: TGTGCTAGTGGGGGTGCCGGCGGGAGCTCCTACAATGAGCAGTTCTTC. The gene calls are TRBV12-5 and TRBJ2-1; 7 bases match TRBD2. V gave up 6 bases and J gave up 0 bases; unmatched junction bases: 8. CDR1 LGHNT and CDR2 FRNRAP come from the germline V gene. This CDR3 is 16 amino acids long.

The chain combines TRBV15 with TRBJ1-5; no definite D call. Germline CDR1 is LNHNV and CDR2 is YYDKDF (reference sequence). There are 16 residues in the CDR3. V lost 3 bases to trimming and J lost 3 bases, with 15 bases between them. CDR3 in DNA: TGTGCCACCAGCAGGAGTCAAAAGGAGTACAATCAGCCCCAGCATTTT. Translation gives CATSRSQKEYNQPQHF.

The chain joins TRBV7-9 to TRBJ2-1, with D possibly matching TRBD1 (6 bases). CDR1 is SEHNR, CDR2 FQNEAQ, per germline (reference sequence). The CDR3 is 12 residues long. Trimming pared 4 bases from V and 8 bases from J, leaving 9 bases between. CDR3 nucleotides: TGTGCCAGCAGCTGGACAGCCGATGAGCAGTTCTTC. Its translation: CASSWTADEQFF.

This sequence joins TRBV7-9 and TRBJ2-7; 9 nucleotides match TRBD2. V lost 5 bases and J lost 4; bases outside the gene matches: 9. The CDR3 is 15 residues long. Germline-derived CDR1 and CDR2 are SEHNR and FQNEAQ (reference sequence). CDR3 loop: CASSPQTSGIYEQYF. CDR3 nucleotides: TGTGCCAGCAGCCCCCAGACTAGCGGAATATACGAGCAGTACTTC. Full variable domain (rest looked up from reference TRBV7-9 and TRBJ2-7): DTGVSQNPRHKITKRGQNVTFRCDPISEHNRLYWYRQTLGQGPEFLTYFQNEAQLEKSRLLSDRFSAERPKGSFSTLEIQRTEQGDSAMYLCASSPQTSGIYEQYFGPGTRLTVT.

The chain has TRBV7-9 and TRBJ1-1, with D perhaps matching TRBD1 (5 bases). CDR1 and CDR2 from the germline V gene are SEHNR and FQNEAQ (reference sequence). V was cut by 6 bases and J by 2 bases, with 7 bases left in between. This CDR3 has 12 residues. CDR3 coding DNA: TGTGCCAGCAGTAGGGGTAACACTGAAGCTTTCTTT. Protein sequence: CASSRGNTEAFF. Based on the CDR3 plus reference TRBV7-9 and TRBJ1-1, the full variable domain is DTGVSQNPRHKITKRGQNVTFRCDPISEHNRLYWYRQTLGQGPEFLTYFQNEAQLEKSRLLSDRFSAERPKGSFSTLEIQRTEQGDSAMYLCASSRGNTEAFFGQGTRLTVV.

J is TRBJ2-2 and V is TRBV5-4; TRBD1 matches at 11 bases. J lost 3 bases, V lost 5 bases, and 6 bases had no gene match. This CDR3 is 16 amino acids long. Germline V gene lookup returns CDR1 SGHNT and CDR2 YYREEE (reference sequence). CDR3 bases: TGTGCCAGCAGTCGCGGACAGGGGGCCTACACCGGGGAGCTGTTTTTT. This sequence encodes CASSRGQGAYTGELFF.

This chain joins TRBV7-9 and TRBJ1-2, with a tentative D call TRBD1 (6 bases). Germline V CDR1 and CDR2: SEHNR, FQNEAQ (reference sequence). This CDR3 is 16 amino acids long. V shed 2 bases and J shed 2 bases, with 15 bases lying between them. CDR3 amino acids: CASSLRSGGTNYGYTF. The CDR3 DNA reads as TGTGCCAGCAGCTTACGGAGCGGGGGCACCAACTATGGCTACACCTTC.

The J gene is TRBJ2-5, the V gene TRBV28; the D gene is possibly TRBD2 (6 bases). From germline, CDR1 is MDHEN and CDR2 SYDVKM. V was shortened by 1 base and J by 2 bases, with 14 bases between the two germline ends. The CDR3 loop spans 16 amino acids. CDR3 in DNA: TGTGCCAGCAGTTTATTTGGGATGGGACTGCAAGAGACCCAGTACTTC. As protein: CASSLFGMGLQETQYF.

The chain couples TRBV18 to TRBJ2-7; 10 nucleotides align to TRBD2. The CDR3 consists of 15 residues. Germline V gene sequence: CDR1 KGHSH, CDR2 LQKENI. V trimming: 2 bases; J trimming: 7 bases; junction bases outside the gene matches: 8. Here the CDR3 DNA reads TGTGCCAGCTCACCAGGAGCGGGAGGGCCGGGTGAGCAGTACTTC. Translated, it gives CASSPGAGGPGEQYF.

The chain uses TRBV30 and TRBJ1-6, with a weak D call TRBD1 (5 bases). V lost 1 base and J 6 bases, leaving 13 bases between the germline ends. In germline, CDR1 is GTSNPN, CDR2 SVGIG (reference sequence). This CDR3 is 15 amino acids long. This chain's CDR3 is CAWSGGWQGNSPLHF. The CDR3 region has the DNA TGTGCCTGGAGTGGAGGCTGGCAGGGTAATTCACCCCTCCACTTT.

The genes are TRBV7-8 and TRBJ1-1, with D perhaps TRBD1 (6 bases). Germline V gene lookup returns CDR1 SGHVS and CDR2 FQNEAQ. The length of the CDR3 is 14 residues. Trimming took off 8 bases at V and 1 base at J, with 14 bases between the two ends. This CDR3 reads CASYVGGPNTEAFF. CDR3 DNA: TGTGCCAGCTACGTTGGGGGCCCGAACACTGAAGCTTTCTTT.